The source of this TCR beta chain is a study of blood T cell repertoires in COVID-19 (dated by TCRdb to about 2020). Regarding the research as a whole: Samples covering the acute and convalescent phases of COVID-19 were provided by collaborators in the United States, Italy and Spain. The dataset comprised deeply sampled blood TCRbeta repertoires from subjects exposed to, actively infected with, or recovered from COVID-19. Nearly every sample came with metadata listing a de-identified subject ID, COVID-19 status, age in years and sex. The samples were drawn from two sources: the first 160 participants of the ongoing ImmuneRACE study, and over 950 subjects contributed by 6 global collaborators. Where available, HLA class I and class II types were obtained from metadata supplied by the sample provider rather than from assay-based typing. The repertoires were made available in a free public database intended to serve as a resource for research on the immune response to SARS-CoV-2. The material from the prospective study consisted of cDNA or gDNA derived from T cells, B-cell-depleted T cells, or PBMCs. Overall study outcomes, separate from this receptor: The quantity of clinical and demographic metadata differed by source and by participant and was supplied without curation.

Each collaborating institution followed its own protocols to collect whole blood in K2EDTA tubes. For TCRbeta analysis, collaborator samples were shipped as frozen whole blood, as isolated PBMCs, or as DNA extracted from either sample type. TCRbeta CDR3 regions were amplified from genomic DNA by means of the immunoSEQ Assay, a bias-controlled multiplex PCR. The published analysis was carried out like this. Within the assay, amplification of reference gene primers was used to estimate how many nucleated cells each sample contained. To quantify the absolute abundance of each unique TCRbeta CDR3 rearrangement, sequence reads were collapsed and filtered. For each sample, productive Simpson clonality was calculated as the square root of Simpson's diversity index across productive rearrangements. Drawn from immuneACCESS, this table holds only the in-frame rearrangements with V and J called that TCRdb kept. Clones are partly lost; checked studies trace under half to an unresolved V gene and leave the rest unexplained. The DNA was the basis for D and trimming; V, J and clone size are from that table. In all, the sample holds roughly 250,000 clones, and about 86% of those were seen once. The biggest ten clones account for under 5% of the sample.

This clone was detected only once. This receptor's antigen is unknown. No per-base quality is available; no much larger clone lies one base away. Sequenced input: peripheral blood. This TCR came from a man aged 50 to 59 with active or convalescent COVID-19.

CDR3 region: CASSQQGGSGSYGYTF. The DNA sequence is given as TGTGCCAGCAGCCAACAAGGGGGCTCTGGTAGCTATGGCTACACCTTC. The chain couples TRBV14 to TRBJ1-2; 7 middle bases align to TRBD1. Including the terminal cysteine and phenylalanine, the CDR3 comprises 16 residues. Only the CDR3 portion is preserved as DNA: 48 bases, with reading frame beginning at the first base. Taken from the germline V gene, the CDR1 and CDR2 loops are SGHDN and FVKESK. Clipping removes 2 bases from V and 4 bases from J, with 10 as the unmatched junction base count.